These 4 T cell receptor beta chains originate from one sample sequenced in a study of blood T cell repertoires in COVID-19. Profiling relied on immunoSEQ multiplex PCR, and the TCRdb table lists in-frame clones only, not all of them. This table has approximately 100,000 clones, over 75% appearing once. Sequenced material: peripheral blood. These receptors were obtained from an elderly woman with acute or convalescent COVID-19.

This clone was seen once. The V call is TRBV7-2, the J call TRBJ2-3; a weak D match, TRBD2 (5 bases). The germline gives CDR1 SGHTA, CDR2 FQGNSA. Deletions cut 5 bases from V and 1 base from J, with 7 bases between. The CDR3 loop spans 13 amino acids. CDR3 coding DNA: TGTGCCAGCAGCAGCGGTGGCACAGATACGCAGTATTTT. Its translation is CASSSGGTDTQYF.

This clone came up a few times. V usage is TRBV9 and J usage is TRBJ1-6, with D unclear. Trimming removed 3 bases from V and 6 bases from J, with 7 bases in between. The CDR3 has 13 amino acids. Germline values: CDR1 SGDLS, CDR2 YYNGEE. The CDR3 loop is CASSDSINSPLHF. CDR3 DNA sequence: TGTGCCAGCAGCGACAGCATTAATTCACCCCTCCACTTT.

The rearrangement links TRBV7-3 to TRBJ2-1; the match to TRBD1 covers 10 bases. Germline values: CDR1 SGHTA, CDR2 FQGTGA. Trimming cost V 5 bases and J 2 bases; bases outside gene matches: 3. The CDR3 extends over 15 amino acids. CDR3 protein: CASSRDRGTYNEQFF. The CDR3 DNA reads TGTGCCAGCAGCCGGGACAGGGGAACCTACAATGAGCAGTTCTTC.

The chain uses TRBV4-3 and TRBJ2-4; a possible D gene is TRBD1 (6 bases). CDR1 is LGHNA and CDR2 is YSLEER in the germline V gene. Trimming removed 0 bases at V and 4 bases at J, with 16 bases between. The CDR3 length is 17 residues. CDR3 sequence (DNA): TGCGCCAGCAGCCAAGATGTCCCGGGGCAGGGGAAAAACATTCAGTACTTC. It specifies CASSQDVPGQGKNIQYF.